The entry that follows covers one TCR beta chain sequence. This CDR3 is 15 amino acids long. V dropped 2 bases and J dropped 3 bases, with 14 bases sitting between them. These data are taken from a study of T cells in Graves' hyperthyroidism and ophthalmopathy. On the study more broadly: Peripheral blood was drawn at first diagnosis, prior to all treatment.

Amplification targeted TCR beta CDR3 regions from RNA transcripts. When the TCR CDR3 underwent first-round RT-PCR, the HTBI primer set was used. TCRdb reanalysed the multiplex PCR reads using MiXCR and keeps one entry per CDR3 protein. Among approximately 640,000 distinct CDR3 sequences listed, 16% were seen once. Diagnoses were established using clinical symptoms, serum thyroxine and TRAb, thyroid ultrasound and orbital computed tomography. PBMCs were collected from a 10 ml volume of fresh peripheral blood. The sequencing sample was made of blood. The source of this sequence is a woman younger than 45 with Graves' hyperthyroidism. This chain joins TRBV12-3 or TRBV12-4 and TRBJ2-7, with TRBD2 as a possible D gene (5 bases). The CDR3 DNA follows: TGTGCCAGCAGTTTACTGACGGACTCATTCTACGAGCAGTACTTC. Encoded protein: CASSLLTDSFYEQYF.